This T cell receptor (beta chain) was recorded in a study of control samples from healthy donors and cancer patients. Profiled with immunoSEQ multiplex PCR; TCRdb holds only in-frame clones, not every one. The sample data list fewer than 250,000 clones. The CDR3 is 16 residues long. CDR1 MNHEY and CDR2 SMNVEV come from the germline V gene (reference sequence). V lost 5 bases to trimming and J lost 10 bases, with 21 bases between them. Sequencing was carried out using blood. The receptor was derived from a woman between 25 and 40 years old in good health. The genes are TRBV27 and TRBJ1-6; no clear D. Here the CDR3 DNA reads TGTGCCAGCAGTCCCCCCGCCCGGCAGCTTATGTCACCCCTCCACTTT. Its protein is CASSPPARQLMSPLHF.